This TCR beta chain was obtained from a study of T cells expressing NK-cell markers. As regards this clonotype: Its matching antigen is unknown.

Study-wide results and caveats: Once again these clonotypes came out on top in the CD3+CD56-NKG2C+ fraction of several donors.

In generating TCR beta cDNA, 5'RACE template switching with UMIs was used. TCRdb re-called the 5' RACE reads and catalogs CDR3 proteins one per entry, DNA excluded. This listing includes about half a million distinct CDR3 sequences. The sequencing sample was made of blood T cells: a sorted CD56 or NKG2C T cell subset, CD4+ or CD8+ T cells, or bulk PBMC T cells (not recorded which). The source of this sequence is a woman aged 50 to 60 in good health.

The CDR3 spells CASSLNQRYQYF. The chain combines TRBV7-3 with TRBJ2-3. The CDR3 extends over 12 amino acids. Germline V gene sequence: CDR1 SGHTA, CDR2 FQGTGA.